The 26 T cell receptor beta chains listed next were all sequenced from one sample in a study of CXCR3-negative and CXCR3-positive naive CD8 T cells (dated 2019 in TCRdb). The sequencer was a NextSeq 550. The Human TCR Profiling Kit (MiLaboratory) was used to make UMI-labeled 5' RACE TRB cDNA libraries. After reprocessing by TCRdb, each CDR3 protein sequence is one entry, and no DNA is given. In this sample's table one finds about 24,000 distinct CDR3 sequences. Less than 5% of the sample is in the top ten clones. The sequenced sample was naive CXCR3- CD8+ T cells from blood. The cell subset or site label corresponds to: CD45RO-CCR7+CD27+CD95- naive CD8+ T cells lacking CXCR3 (TNR3-). The receptors were gathered from a human donor in good health. Some clones in this sample may be carry-over from other donors' samples.

This clonotype is medium-sized by frequency. V gene TRBV7-8 combines with J gene TRBJ2-1; as DNA is missing, the TRBD2 call by TCRdb cannot be tested. The V gene's germline CDR1 is SGHVS and CDR2 FQNEAQ. The CDR3 spans 18 residues. The CDR3 reads CASSKRGLAGPPYNEQFF.

The CDR3 spells CASSHGNPGVAGDYEQYF. This chain links TRBV4-3 with TRBJ2-7; TCRdb calls TRBD2, which cannot be checked without DNA. CDR3 size: 18 residues. CDR1 and CDR2 (germline): LGHNA, YSLEER.

This chain connects TRBV7-6 to TRBJ2-1; TCRdb outputs TRBD1, but without DNA this stays unchecked. The CDR3 is 13 amino acids. Germline V gene sequence: CDR1 SGHVS, CDR2 FNYEAQ. The CDR3 loop is CASSHRQDNEQFF. The variable domain in full, with the rest retrieved from reference TRBV7-6 and TRBJ2-1, is GAGVSQSPRYKVTKRGQDVALRCDPISGHVSLYWYRQALGQGPEFLTYFNYEAQQDKSGLPNDRFSAERPEGSISTLTIQRTEQRDSAMYRCASSHRQDNEQFFGPGTRLTVL.

The genes are TRBV9 and TRBJ2-1; TCRdb indicates TRBD2, and absent DNA this call remains unverified. Germline CDR1 and CDR2: SGDLS and YYNGEE. This CDR3 has 18 amino acids. The CDR3 sequence is CASSVVPSGGSNYNEQFF.

J is TRBJ2-7 and V is TRBV4-2; TCRdb proposes TRBD1, but this gene call is untestable without DNA. The germline CDR1 and CDR2 sequences are LGHNA and YNFKEQ. The CDR3 is made up of 18 amino acids. The CDR3 sequence: CASSARPRTVESIYEQYF.

CDR3 loop: CASSLAVGHTEAFF. The rearrangement joins TRBV27 to TRBJ1-1. CDR1 MNHEY and CDR2 SMNVEV come from the germline V gene (reference sequence). This CDR3 is built from 14 residues.

J is TRBJ1-1 and V is TRBV7-8; the D gene TCRdb calls, TRBD1, cannot be checked with no DNA. The germline gives CDR1 SGHVS, CDR2 FQNEAQ. The CDR3 extends over 16 amino acids. CDR3 amino acids: CASTPRAPEMNTEAFF.

V and J are TRBV3-1 and TRBJ2-1; TCRdb designates TRBD2, a call that cannot be tested without DNA. Per germline, CDR1 LGHDT and CDR2 YNNKEL (reference sequence). This CDR3 contains 17 residues. The CDR3 loop is CASSWKLTGLEGNEQFF.

The rearrangement uses TRBV12-3 or TRBV12-4 and TRBJ2-7. The CDR3 runs 13 residues. Here the CDR3 reads CASSYSSSYEQYF.

This clonotype ranks as medium-sized in terms of frequency. The rearrangement uses TRBV7-6 and TRBJ2-2; without DNA, the TCRdb call of TRBD2 cannot be checked. The CDR3 consists of 15 residues. The germline CDR1 and CDR2 sequences are SGHVS and FNYEAQ. The CDR3 reads CASSLSSGRTGELFF.

V is TRBV10-1 and J is TRBJ2-7; the D gene TCRdb calls, TRBD2, cannot be checked with no DNA. CDR1 and CDR2 from the germline V gene are WNHNN and SYGVQD (reference sequence). This CDR3 has 16 residues. CDR3 protein: CASSSLAGGSSYEQYF.

The chain employs TRBV11-2 and TRBJ2-2; TCRdb indicates TRBD2, and absent DNA this call remains unverified. Germline V gene sequence: CDR1 SGHAT, CDR2 FQNNGV. This CDR3 region has 15 residues. The chain's CDR3 is CASSPGTSGRGELFF. The full variable domain, its missing parts supplied by reference TRBV11-2 and TRBJ2-2, is EAGVAQSPRYKIIEKRQSVAFWCNPISGHATLYWYQQILGQGPKLLIQFQNNGVVDDSQLPKDRFSAERLKGVDSTLKIQPAKLEDSAVYLCASSPGTSGRGELFFGEGSRLTVL.

V usage is TRBV25-1 and J usage is TRBJ2-6; TCRdb's assignment of TRBD1 cannot be checked, as there is no DNA. The germline V gene has CDR1 MGHDK and CDR2 SYGVNS. The CDR3 spans 14 residues. The CDR3 protein is CASSLGGRANVLTF.

The chain couples TRBV29-1 to TRBJ2-7; TCRdb's D call, TRBD1, is unchecked because there is no DNA. Germline loops: CDR1 SQVTM, CDR2 ANQGSEA. This CDR3 is 13 amino acids long. The CDR3 spells CSVEGDGFYEQYF.

The gene calls are TRBV20-1 and TRBJ2-7; TCRdb reports TRBD1, a call that lacks DNA to check it against. CDR3 length: 13 amino acids. Germline V CDR1 and CDR2: DFQATT, SNEGSKA (reference sequence). The CDR3 reads CSASGTESYEQYF.

V is TRBV7-9 and J is TRBJ2-5. CDR3 length: 12 residues. CDR1 and CDR2 from the germline V gene are SEHNR and FQNEAQ (reference sequence). The CDR3 region is CASSPRSDRQDF.

The chain carries TRBV14 and TRBJ1-1. This CDR3 contains 16 residues. Germline V gene data show CDR1 as SGHDN and CDR2 as FVKESK. CDR3 in amino acids: CASSQEAGTWNTEAFF.

The V call is TRBV12-3 or TRBV12-4, the J call TRBJ2-5; TCRdb selects TRBD2, and the lack of DNA leaves this call unchecked. The CDR3 has 14 residues. CDR3 sequence: CASSLLGVGETQYF.

V usage is TRBV6-4 and J usage is TRBJ2-1. Germline CDR1 MRHNA, CDR2 SNTAGT. The CDR3 covers 15 residues. The chain's CDR3 is CASSDSASGVNEQFF.

The CDR3 loop is CSVVWGRTSSYEQYF. The rearrangement joins TRBV29-1 to TRBJ2-7; the D call from TCRdb, TRBD1, cannot be confirmed without DNA. Per germline, CDR1 SQVTM and CDR2 ANQGSEA. This CDR3 contains 15 residues.

The CDR3 spells CASSRGQSNEQFF. This chain connects TRBV12-3 or TRBV12-4 to TRBJ2-1; the TCRdb D gene call, TRBD1, has no DNA to confirm it. This CDR3 spans 13 amino acids.

The J gene is TRBJ1-2, the V gene TRBV7-2; as DNA is missing, the TRBD1 call by TCRdb cannot be tested. Germline V gene sequence: CDR1 SGHTA, CDR2 FQGNSA. The CDR3 runs to 13 residues. CDR3 in amino acids: CASRSDRGYGYTF.

The rearrangement uses TRBV7-2 and TRBJ2-1; with no DNA, the TCRdb D assignment of TRBD1 cannot be verified. In germline, CDR1 is SGHTA, CDR2 FQGNSA. This CDR3 region has 13 residues. The CDR3: CASGQGAYNEQFF.

V is TRBV29-1 and J is TRBJ2-7. The germline CDR1 and CDR2 sequences are SQVTM and ANQGSEA. CDR3 length: 13 residues. This chain's CDR3 is CSVEDRLSYEQYF.

This sequence joins TRBV28 and TRBJ1-1. CDR3 length: 12 amino acids. Germline assignment: CDR1 MDHEN and CDR2 SYDVKM. The CDR3 reads CASPNRHTEAFF.

The CDR3 here is CASSFGGGAVLFF. The chain carries TRBV7-7 and TRBJ2-1; TCRdb names TRBD2, which stays unverified in the absence of DNA. CDR1 is SSHAT and CDR2 is FNYEAQ in the germline V gene (reference sequence). The CDR3 length is 13 residues. The complete variable domain, with remaining parts taken from reference TRBV7-7 and TRBJ2-1, reads GAGVSQSPRYKVTKRGQDVTLRCDPISSHATLYWYQQALGQGPEFLTYFNYEAQPDKSGLPSDRFSAERPEGSISTLTIQRTEQRDSAMYRCASSFGGGAVLFFGPGTRLTVL.